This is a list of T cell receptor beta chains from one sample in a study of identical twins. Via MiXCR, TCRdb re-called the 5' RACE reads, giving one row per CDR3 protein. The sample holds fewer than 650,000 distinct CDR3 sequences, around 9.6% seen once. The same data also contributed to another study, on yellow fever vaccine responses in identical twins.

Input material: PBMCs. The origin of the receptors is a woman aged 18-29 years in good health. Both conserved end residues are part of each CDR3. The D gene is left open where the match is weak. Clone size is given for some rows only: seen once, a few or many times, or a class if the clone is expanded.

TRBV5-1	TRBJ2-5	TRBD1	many	TGTGCCAGCAGCAGGGGACAGCAAGAGACCCAGTACTTC	CASSRGQQETQYF
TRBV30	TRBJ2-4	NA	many	TGTGCCTGGAGGGGAGCCAAAAACATTCAGTACTTC	CAWRGAKNIQYF
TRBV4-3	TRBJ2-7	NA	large	TGCGCCAGCAGCCCCCAGTTCACAGGCTCCTACGAGCAGTACTTC	CASSPQFTGSYEQYF
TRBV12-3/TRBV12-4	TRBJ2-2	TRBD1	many	TGTGCCAGCAGGAGGGACAGCAACACCGGGGAGCTGTTTTTT	CASRRDSNTGELFF
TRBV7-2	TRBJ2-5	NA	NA	TGTGCCAGCAGCTTAGAGGGGTTAGGGGAGACCCAGTACTTC	CASSLEGLGETQYF
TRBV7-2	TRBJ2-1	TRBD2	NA	TGTGCCAGCAGCCCCGTAGCGGGAGGGCCGTCGGGCAATGAGCAGTTCTTC	CASSPVAGGPSGNEQFF
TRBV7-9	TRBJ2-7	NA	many	TGTGCCAGCGAGGGAGACTACGAGCAGTACTTC	CASEGDYEQYF
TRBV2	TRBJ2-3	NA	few	TGTGCCAGCAGAAATCCAGAGAACACAGATACGCAGTATTTT	CASRNPENTDTQYF
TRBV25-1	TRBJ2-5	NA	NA	TGTGCCAGCAGTGAATACCGGGGGCAAGAGACCCAGTACTTC	CASSEYRGQETQYF
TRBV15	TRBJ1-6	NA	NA	TGTGCCACGCGAGGGCAGAGAAATTCACCCCTCCACTTT	CATRGQRNSPLHF
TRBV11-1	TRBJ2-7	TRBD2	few	TGTGCCAGCAGCTTAGTACCGTCTAGCGGGAGGGCCCTTTACGAGCAGTACTTC	CASSLVPSSGRALYEQYF
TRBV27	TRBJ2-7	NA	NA	TGTGCCAGCATGTTCCTGCCCTCAGGCCCCTACGAGCAGTACTTC	CASMFLPSGPYEQYF
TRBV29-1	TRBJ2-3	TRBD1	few	TGCAGCGTCGTTGGGACAGGAGACAGTGGTACGCAGTATTTT	CSVVGTGDSGTQYF
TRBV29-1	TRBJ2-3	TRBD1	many	TGCAGCGTTGGGAAGACAGGGAGAGATACGCAGTATTTT	CSVGKTGRDTQYF
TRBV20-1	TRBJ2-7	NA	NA	TGCAGTGCCGGGGTGGCGTTCGGCGACTACGAGCAGTACTTC	CSAGVAFGDYEQYF
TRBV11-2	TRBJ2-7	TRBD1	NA	TGTGCCAGCAGCGACCGGGACAGGTCCTACGAGCAGTACTTC	CASSDRDRSYEQYF
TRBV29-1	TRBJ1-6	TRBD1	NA	TGCAGCGTAACTACGGGACAGTCTAATTCACCCCTCCACTTT	CSVTTGQSNSPLHF
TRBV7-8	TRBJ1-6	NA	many	TGTGCCAGCAACCCCATTACTCGGGGATACAATTCACCCCTCCACTTT	CASNPITRGYNSPLHF
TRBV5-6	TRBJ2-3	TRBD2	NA	TGTGCCAGCCAACTAGCGGATACGCAGTATTTT	CASQLADTQYF
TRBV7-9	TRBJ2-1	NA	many	TGTGCCAGCAGCCCACCACAGGGCGATGAGCAGTTCTTC	CASSPPQGDEQFF
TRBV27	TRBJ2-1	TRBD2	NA	TGTGCCAGCAGCCCGACTAGCGGCTCGACGATATACCAGTTCTTC	CASSPTSGSTIYQFF
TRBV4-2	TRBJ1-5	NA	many	TGTGCCAGCAGCCAGATTCAGGATAGCAATCAGCCCCAGCATTTT	CASSQIQDSNQPQHF
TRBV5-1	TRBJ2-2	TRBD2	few	TGCGCCAGCAGTAGTTTCGCGGGGGTACCCACCGGGGAGCTGTTTTTT	CASSSFAGVPTGELFF
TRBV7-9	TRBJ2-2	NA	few	TGTGCCAGCAGCTCAACAGACAGGTTTCTGGAGCTGTTTTTT	CASSSTDRFLELFF
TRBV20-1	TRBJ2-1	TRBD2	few	TGCAGTGCTCGCCCCGGGACTAGCGTTCGGAATGAGCAGTTCTTC	CSARPGTSVRNEQFF
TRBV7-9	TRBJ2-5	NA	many	TGTGCCAGCAGCTTATCGACAGGCCAAGAGACCCAGTACTTC	CASSLSTGQETQYF
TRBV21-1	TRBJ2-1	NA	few	TGTGCCAGCAGCAACCCCCCCGGACTAGCGGGGGGACCAGCCTACAATGAGCAGTTCTTC	CASSNPPGLAGGPAYNEQFF
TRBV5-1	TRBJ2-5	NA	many	TGCGCCAGCAGCTTCGAGACCGGGCAAATTCAGACCCAGTACTTC	CASSFETGQIQTQYF
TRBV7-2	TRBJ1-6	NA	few	TGTGCCAGCAGCTCTAACCTCAGCCTTAATTCACCCCTCCACTTT	CASSSNLSLNSPLHF
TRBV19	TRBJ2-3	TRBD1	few	TGTGCCAGTAGTCACCGGACAGGGACCACAGATACGCAGTATTTT	CASSHRTGTTDTQYF
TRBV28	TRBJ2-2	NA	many	TGTGCCAGCAGTCCCCCTCCCTCCGGCACCGGGGAGCTGTTTTTT	CASSPPPSGTGELFF
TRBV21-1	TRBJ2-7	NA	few	TGTGCCAGCAGCAAAGAGGCGACAGATCTCTACGAGCAGTACTTC	CASSKEATDLYEQYF
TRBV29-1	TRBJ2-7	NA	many	TGCAGCGTTGAAGACCGGGGCGAAGAGCAGTACTTC	CSVEDRGEEQYF
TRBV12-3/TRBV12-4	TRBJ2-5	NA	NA	TGTGCCTGCAGTTTCGGGACCAGGGAGGTAATCCCTCAAGAGACCCAGTACTTC	CACSFGTREVIPQETQYF
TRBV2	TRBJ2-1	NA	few	TGTGCCAGCAGTGAAGTCGGGGGGCAGGAGGAGCAGTTCTTC	CASSEVGGQEEQFF
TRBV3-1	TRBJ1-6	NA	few	TGTGCCAGCAGCCAAGTAGTGGGACGGAATTCACCCCTCCACTTT	CASSQVVGRNSPLHF
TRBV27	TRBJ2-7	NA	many	TGTGCCAGCAGTCTCAATACTCTCTACGAGCAGTACTTC	CASSLNTLYEQYF
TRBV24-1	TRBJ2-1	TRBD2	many	TGTGCCACCAGTGATTTCTTGGCGGGAGGCCCAAATGAGCAGTTCTTC	CATSDFLAGGPNEQFF
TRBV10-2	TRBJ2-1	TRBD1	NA	TGCGCCAGCGAGGACAGGGCAGCCAATGAGCAGTTCTTC	CASEDRAANEQFF
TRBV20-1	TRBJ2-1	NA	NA	TGCAGTGCTAGAGACCAGGAGGGGCCGGGCAATGAGCAGTTCTTC	CSARDQEGPGNEQFF
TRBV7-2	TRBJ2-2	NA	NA	TGTGCCAGCAGGAATGCGAACACCGGGGAGCTGTTTTTT	CASRNANTGELFF
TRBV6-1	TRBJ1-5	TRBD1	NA	TGTGCCAGCAGTGATACTACAGGGGGCAATCAGCCCCAGCATTTT	CASSDTTGGNQPQHF
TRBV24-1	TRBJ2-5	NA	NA	TGTGCCACCAGTGATCCCCTTGGGCTAGCAGAGACCCAGTACTTC	CATSDPLGLAETQYF
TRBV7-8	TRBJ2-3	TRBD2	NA	TGTGCCAGCAGCTCCCCTCGGGGCGGGGGGGCTACAGATACGCAGTATTTT	CASSSPRGGGATDTQYF
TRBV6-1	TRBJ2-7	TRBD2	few	TGTGCCAGCAGTCGGGGACTAGCGGGAAACGAGCAGTACTTC	CASSRGLAGNEQYF
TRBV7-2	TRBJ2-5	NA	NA	TGTGCCAGCAGCTTAGCGAGCGAAGAGACCCAGTACTTC	CASSLASEETQYF
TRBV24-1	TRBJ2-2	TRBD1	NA	TGTGCCACCAGTGAAGTCCCGGGACAGGGCTCACGAGGGACCGGGGAGCTGTTTTTT	CATSEVPGQGSRGTGELFF
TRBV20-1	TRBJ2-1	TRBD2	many	TGCAGTGCTAGCCAACTAGCGAAGATTGACAATGAGCAGTTCTTC	CSASQLAKIDNEQFF
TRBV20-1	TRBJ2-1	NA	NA	TGCAGTGCTAGAGGCCGCGGGAACAATGAGCAGTTCTTC	CSARGRGNNEQFF
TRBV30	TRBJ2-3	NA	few	TGTGCCTGTACACCAGGGGATACGCAGTATTTT	CACTPGDTQYF
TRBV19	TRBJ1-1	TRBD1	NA	TGTGCCAGTAGTATAGCCCGGGACAGGAGGTCTGAAGCTTTCTTT	CASSIARDRRSEAFF